This TCR beta chain was found in a study of blood T cell repertoires in COVID-19. Overall study context: Specimens from acute and convalescent COVID-19 originated in the United States, Italy and Spain.

TCRdb keeps only in-frame clones here, not all; method: immunoSEQ multiplex PCR. The table lists approximately 150,000 clones, around 83% of them singletons. From germline, CDR1 is SGHDN and CDR2 FVKESK. This CDR3 spans 15 amino acids. With V trimmed by 4 bases and J by 0 bases, 0 bases remained unmatched. The sample comprised peripheral blood. The receptor was isolated from a woman aged 45-59 years with COVID-19, enrolled during active disease. J is TRBJ1-3 and V is TRBV14; the match to TRBD1 covers 10 bases. CDR3 in amino acids: CASSRDRGSGNTIYF. CDR3 nucleotides: TGTGCCAGCAGCCGGGACAGGGGCTCTGGAAACACCATATATTTT.